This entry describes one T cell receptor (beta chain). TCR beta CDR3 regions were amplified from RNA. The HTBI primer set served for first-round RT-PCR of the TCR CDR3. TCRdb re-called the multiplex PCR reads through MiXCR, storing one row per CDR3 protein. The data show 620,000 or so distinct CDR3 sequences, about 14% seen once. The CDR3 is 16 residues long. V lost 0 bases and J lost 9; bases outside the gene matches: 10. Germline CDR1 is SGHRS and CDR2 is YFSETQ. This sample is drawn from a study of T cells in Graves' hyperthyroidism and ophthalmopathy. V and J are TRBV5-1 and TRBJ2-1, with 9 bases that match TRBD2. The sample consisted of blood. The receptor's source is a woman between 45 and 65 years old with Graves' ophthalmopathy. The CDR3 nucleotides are TGCGCCAGCAGCTTGGGGATCGGCGGGAGGGCCTCTGAGCAGTTCTTC. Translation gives CASSLGIGGRASEQFF.